This TCR beta chain originates from a study of blood T cell repertoires in COVID-19. Background on the study: The samples span acute and convalescent COVID-19 from the United States, Italy and Spain. From T cells, B-cell-depleted T cells, or PBMCs came the material, which was cDNA or gDNA.

Germline CDR1 is SQVTM and CDR2 is ANQGSEA. This CDR3 is 14 amino acids long. V was clipped by 4 bases and J by 4 bases; unmatched bases: 7. Study processing details: Amplification from reference gene primers served as the basis for estimated nucleated cell counts. Sequenced by immunoSEQ multiplex PCR; TCRdb stores in-frame clones only, minus some. The V and J calls and clone size were taken over from that table, and D and trimming were inferred from the DNA. The sample lists some 390,000 clones; about 88% were seen once. The chain is built from TRBV29-1 and TRBJ1-2, with TRBD1 identical over 9 bases. This sequence was found in a woman aged 40 to 49 with COVID-19, enrolled during active disease. The sequenced material came from peripheral blood. CDR3 sequence (DNA): TGCAGCGTTGTTCGGGACAGGGACTTCTATGGCTACACCTTC. It is translated as CSVVRDRDFYGYTF.